The T cell receptor (beta chain) under discussion was sequenced for a study of resident and recirculating memory T cells in vitiligo. Study context: The samples were homogenized without cell sorting before genomic DNA extraction.

Patients who had received treatment within the previous three months were excluded. For this clone: Its antigen is undetermined.

Using immunoSEQ multiplex PCR, the repertoire was profiled, and TCRdb retains in-frame clones only, with some absent. The table includes roughly 76,000 clones, roughly nine tenths detected once. Germline values: CDR1 SGHRS, CDR2 YFSETQ. CDR3 size: 14 residues. The ends were cut back, 0 bases at V and 0 bases at J, with 6 bases in the middle. Study-wide points: No unique dominant TCR clone was found in vitiligo lesions. Non-conserved TCRs across sites and patients suggested distinct clones per lesion.

The J gene is TRBJ1-1, the V gene TRBV5-1; D is ambiguous. This sequence originates from a male donor with vitiligo. The sample consisted of blood. The CDR3 sequence: CASSLDPVNTEAFF. CDR3 sequence (DNA): TGCGCCAGCAGCTTGGATCCGGTGAACACTGAAGCTTTCTTT.